This T cell receptor (beta chain) was obtained from a study of blood T cells in healthy people across ages. Study information: About one barcoded TCR beta cDNA was captured per two T cells. Study observations and caveats: The recorded TCR beta diversity per million T cells decreased in a roughly linear manner with age.

Trimming took 8 bases from V and 4 from J, leaving 12 bases between them. CDR1 and CDR2 (germline): MNHNY, SVGAGI (reference sequence). CDR3 length: 12 residues. In the case of this clonotype: The antigen is unknown.

The authors extracted at least 6 micrograms of total RNA per sample. A second about 7 to 11 cycle PCR used barcoded and J-beta primers. MiXCR, run by TCRdb on the 5' RACE reads, gives a single entry per CDR3 protein. The profile shows about 970,000 distinct CDR3 sequences, roughly 51% of them singletons. The TCR comes from a woman aged 55-69 years in good health. The chain carries TRBV6-6 and TRBJ2-7, with D possibly being TRBD1 (5 bases). The sample was blood. The DNA of the CDR3 is TGTGCCAGCGGGGCAGCCCTTTACGAGCAGTACTTC. Encoded protein: CASGAALYEQYF.